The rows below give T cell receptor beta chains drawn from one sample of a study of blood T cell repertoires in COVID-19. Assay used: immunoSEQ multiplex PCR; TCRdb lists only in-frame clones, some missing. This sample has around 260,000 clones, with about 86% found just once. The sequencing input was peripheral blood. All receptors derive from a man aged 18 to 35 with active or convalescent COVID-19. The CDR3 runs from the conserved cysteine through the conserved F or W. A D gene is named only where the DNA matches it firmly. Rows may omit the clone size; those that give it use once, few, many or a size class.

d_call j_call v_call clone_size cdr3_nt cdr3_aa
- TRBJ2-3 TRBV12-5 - TGTGCTAGTGGTTTGTTAGGGACTAGCACAGATACGCAGTATTTT CASGLLGTSTDTQYF
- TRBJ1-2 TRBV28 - TGTGCCAGCAGTTTGAATAGTGCGGGGGGCTACACCTTC CASSLNSAGGYTF
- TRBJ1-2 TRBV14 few TGTGCCAGCAGCCCTCAAGGGGTGCCCACGGCTGGCTACACCTTC CASSPQGVPTAGYTF
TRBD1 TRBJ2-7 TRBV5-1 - TGCGCCAGCAGCTTGACAGGGGCCTCCTACGAGCAGTACTTC CASSLTGASYEQYF
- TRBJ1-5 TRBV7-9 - TGTGCCAGCAGCTTCGGGGGTCAGCCCCAGCATTTT CASSFGGQPQHF
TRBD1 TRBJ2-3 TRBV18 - TGTGCCAGCTCACCGACAGGGGTTTTCACAGATACGCAGTATTTT CASSPTGVFTDTQYF
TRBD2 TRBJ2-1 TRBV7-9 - TGTGCCAGCAGCTTAATCCTAGCGGGGGTTTACAATGAGCAGTTCTTC CASSLILAGVYNEQFF
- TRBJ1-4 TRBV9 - TGTGCCAGCAGCGGGATAGACAAGCATAATGAAAAACTGTTTTTT CASSGIDKHNEKLFF
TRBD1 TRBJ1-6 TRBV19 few TGTGCCAGTAGTATTGGGACAGGACATTCACCCCTCCACTTT CASSIGTGHSPLHF
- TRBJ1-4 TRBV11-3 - TGTGCCAGCAGCTGGGAGGGTGGAGGAAAACTGTTTTTT CASSWEGGGKLFF
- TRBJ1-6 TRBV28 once TGTGCCAGCGGACAACGGGACACCAATTCACCCCTCCACTTT CASGQRDTNSPLHF
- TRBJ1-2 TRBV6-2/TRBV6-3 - TGTGCCAGCAGTTACACCGCTTTGGCAACCAACTATGGCTACACCTTC CASSYTALATNYGYTF